Sequencing of this T cell receptor (beta chain) was carried out in a study of blood T cell repertoires in COVID-19. Study in general: COVID-19 samples collected from the United States, Italy and Spain covered acute and convalescent phases. From T cells, B-cell-depleted T cells, or PBMCs came the material, which was cDNA or gDNA.

Trimming removed 7 bases from V and 8 bases from J, with 21 bases in between. The CDR3 consists of 14 residues. Germline CDR1 is SGHRS and CDR2 is YFSETQ. As originally analysed: Researchers report that nucleated cell counts were estimated from reference gene primer amplification. Assay used: immunoSEQ multiplex PCR; TCRdb lists only in-frame clones, some missing. V and J calls and clone size are copied from that table; D and trimming were computed from the DNA. The sample records roughly 25,000 clones, roughly 90% being singletons. The sample comprised peripheral blood. The chain employs TRBV5-1 and TRBJ1-2; perhaps TRBD1 as D (5 bases). The receptor was derived from a human donor in a cohort sampled during active COVID-19. The DNA of the CDR3 is TGCGCCAGCTCTATTGTGGGGGGATTAAAGGGCTACACCTTC. Translating it yields CASSIVGGLKGYTF.